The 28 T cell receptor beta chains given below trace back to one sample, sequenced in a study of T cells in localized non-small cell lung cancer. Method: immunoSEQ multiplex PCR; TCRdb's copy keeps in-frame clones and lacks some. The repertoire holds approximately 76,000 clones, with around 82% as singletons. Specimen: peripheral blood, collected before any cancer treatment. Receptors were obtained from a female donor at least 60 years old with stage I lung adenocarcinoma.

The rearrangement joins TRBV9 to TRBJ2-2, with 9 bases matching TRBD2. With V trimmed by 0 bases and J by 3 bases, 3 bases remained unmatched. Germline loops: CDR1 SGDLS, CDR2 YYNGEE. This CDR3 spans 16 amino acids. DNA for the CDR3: TGTGCCAGCAGCGTAGGGATAGCGGGGGACACCGGGGAGCTGTTTTTT. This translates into CASSVGIAGDTGELFF.

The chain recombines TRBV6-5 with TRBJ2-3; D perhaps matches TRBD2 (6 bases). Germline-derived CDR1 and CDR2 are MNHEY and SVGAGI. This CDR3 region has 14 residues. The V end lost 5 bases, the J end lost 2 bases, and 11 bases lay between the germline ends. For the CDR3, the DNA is TGTGCCAGCAGTACGGGACTTCTCACAGATACGCAGTATTTT. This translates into CASSTGLLTDTQYF.

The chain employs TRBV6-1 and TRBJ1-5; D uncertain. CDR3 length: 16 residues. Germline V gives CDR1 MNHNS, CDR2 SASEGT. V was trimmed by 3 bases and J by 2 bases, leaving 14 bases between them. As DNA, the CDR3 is TGTGCCAGCAGTGAGTGGGGTGGGTTGGGCAATCAGCCCCAGCATTTT. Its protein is CASSEWGGLGNQPQHF.

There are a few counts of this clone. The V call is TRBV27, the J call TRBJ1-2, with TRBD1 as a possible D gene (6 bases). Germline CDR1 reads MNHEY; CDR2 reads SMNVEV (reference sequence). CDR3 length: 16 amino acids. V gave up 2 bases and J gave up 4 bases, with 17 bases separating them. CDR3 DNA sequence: TGTGCCAGCAGTTTAGGTGCGGGGGCGCGGAGCTATGGCTACACCTTC. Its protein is CASSLGAGARSYGYTF.

Here the CDR3 reads CASSPTSKLGTSGTRSYNEQFF. The CDR3 DNA is TGTGCCAGCAGCCCCACCTCTAAGCTTGGGACTAGCGGGACTCGCTCCTACAATGAGCAGTTCTTC. The chain has TRBV7-8 and TRBJ2-1; the match to TRBD2 covers 13 bases. The CDR3 runs to 22 residues. The V gene end was trimmed by 5 bases and the J gene end by 0 bases; junction bases not matched to a gene: 19. Germline loops: CDR1 SGHVS, CDR2 FQNEAQ.

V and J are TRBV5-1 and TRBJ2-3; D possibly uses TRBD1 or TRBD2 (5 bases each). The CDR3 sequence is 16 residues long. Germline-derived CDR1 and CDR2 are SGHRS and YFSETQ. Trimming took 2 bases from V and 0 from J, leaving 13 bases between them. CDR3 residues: CASSFGLGVSTDTQYF. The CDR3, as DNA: TGCGCCAGCAGCTTCGGATTGGGGGTTAGCACAGATACGCAGTATTTT. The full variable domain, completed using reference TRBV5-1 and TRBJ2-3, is KAGVTQTPRYLIKTRGQQVTLSCSPISGHRSVSWYQQTPGQGLQFLFEYFSETQRNKGNFPGRFSGRQFSNSRSEMNVSTLELGDSALYLCASSFGLGVSTDTQYFGPGTRLTVL.

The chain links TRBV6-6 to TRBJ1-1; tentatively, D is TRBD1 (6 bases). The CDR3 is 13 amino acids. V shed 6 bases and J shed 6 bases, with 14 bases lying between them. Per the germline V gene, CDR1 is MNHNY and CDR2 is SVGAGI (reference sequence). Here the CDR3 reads CASRPWGHAEAFF. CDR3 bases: TGTGCCAGCAGGCCATGGGGACACGCTGAAGCTTTCTTT.

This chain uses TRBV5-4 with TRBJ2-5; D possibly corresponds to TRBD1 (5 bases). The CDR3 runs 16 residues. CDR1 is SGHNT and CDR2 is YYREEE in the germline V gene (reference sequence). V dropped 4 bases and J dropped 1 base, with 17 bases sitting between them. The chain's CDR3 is CASSALASRAQETQYF. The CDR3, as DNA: TGTGCCAGCAGCGCCCTCGCCAGCAGGGCCCAAGAGACCCAGTACTTC.

For the CDR3, the DNA is TGTGCCAGCAGCGAGAGAAGTCATCAGCCCCAGCATTTT. This gives the protein CASSERSHQPQHF. The chain employs TRBV7-9 and TRBJ1-5; D uncertain. Germline lookup yields CDR1 SEHNR and CDR2 FQNEAQ (reference sequence). Trimming pared 5 bases from V and 5 bases from J, leaving 10 bases between. The length of the CDR3 is 13 residues.

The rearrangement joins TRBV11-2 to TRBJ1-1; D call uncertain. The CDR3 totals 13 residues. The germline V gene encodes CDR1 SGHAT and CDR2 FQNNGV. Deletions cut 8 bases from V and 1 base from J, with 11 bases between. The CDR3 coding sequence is TGTGCCAGCGGGTGGGCAGCGAACACTGAAGCTTTCTTT. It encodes CASGWAANTEAFF. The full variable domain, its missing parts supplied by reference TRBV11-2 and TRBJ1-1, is EAGVAQSPRYKIIEKRQSVAFWCNPISGHATLYWYQQILGQGPKLLIQFQNNGVVDDSQLPKDRFSAERLKGVDSTLKIQPAKLEDSAVYLCASGWAANTEAFFGQGTRLTVV.

Written as DNA, the CDR3 is TGTGCCAGCAGCCCAGGGCCGAGCTCCTACAATGAGCAGTTCTTC. It yields the protein CASSPGPSSYNEQFF. J is TRBJ2-1 and V is TRBV6-5, with D possibly being TRBD1 (5 bases). Germline lookup yields CDR1 MNHEY and CDR2 SVGAGI. The germline V and J ends were trimmed by 6 bases and 0 bases, with 12 bases remaining between them. This CDR3 has 15 amino acids.

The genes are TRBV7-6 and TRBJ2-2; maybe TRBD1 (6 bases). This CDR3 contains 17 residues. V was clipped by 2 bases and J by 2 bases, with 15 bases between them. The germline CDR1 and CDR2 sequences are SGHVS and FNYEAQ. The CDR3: CASSLLSGARNTGELFF. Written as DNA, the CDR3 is TGTGCCAGCAGCTTATTGTCAGGGGCGCGAAACACCGGGGAGCTGTTTTTT.

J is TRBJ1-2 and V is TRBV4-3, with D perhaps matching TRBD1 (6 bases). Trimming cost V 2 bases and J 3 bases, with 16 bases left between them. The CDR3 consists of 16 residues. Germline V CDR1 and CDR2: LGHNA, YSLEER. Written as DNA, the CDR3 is TGCGCCAGCAGCCAAATAGCCGGGACAAATTACTATGGCTACACCTTC. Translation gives CASSQIAGTNYYGYTF.

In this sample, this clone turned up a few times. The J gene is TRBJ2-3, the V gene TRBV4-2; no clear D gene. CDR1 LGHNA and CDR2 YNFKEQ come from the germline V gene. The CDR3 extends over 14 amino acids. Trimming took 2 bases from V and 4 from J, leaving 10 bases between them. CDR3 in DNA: TGTGCCAGCAGCCAACCTAAAGGAGCAGATACGCAGTATTTT. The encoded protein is CASSQPKGADTQYF.

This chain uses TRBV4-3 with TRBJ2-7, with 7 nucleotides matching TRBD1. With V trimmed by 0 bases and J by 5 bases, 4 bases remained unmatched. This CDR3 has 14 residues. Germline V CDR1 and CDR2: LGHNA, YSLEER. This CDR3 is CASSQDPGGNEQYF. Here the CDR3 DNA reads TGCGCCAGCAGCCAAGATCCAGGGGGAAACGAGCAGTACTTC.

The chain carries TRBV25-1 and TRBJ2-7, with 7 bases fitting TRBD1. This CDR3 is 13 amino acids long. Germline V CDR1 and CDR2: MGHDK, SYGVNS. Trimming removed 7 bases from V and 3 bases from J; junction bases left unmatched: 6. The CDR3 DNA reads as TGTGCCAGCAAGGCAGGGGGTTACTACGAGCAGTACTTC. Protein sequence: CASKAGGYYEQYF.

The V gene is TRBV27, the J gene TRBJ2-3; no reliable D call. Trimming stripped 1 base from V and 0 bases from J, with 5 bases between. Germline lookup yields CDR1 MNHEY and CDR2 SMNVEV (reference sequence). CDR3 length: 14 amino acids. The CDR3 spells CASSLWASTDTQYF. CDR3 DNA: TGTGCCAGCAGTTTATGGGCTAGCACAGATACGCAGTATTTT.

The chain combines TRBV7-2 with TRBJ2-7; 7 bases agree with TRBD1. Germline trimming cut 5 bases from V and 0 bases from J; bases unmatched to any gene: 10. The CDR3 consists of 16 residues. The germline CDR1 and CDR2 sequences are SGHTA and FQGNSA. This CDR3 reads CASSADSGTVSYEQYF. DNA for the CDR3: TGTGCCAGCAGCGCCGATTCCGGGACAGTCTCCTACGAGCAGTACTTC.

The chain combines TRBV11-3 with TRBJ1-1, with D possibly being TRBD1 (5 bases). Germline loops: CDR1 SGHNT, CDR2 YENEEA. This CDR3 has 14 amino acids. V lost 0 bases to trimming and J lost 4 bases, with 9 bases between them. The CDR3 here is CASSLDPGSTEAFF. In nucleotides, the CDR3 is TGTGCCAGCAGCTTAGATCCAGGGAGCACTGAAGCTTTCTTT. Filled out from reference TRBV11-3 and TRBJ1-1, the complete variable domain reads EAGVVQSPRYKIIEKKQPVAFWCNPISGHNTLYWYLQNLGQGPELLIRYENEEAVDDSQLPKDRFSAERLKGVDSTLKIQPAELGDSAVYLCASSLDPGSTEAFFGQGTRLTVV.

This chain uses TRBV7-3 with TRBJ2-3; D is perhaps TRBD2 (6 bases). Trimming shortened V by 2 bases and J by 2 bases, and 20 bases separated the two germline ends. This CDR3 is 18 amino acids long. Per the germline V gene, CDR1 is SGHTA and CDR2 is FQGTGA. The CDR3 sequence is CASSLRGKAGPATDTQYF. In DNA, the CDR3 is TGTGCCAGCAGCTTACGGGGAAAAGCGGGTCCGGCCACAGATACGCAGTATTTT.

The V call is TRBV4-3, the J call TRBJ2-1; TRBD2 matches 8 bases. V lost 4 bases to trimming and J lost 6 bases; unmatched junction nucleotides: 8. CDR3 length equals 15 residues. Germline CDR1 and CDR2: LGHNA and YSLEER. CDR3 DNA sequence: TGCGCCAGCAGCCTCATTGTTAGCGGGGCCAATGAGCAGTTCTTC. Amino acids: CASSLIVSGANEQFF.

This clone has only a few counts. The CDR3 sequence: CASSLAGDYGYTF. The CDR3, as DNA: TGCGCCAGCAGCTTGGCAGGGGACTATGGCTACACCTTC. This rearrangement joins TRBV5-1 to TRBJ1-2, with a weak D call TRBD1 (6 bases). CDR3 size: 13 residues. Germline CDR1 reads SGHRS; CDR2 reads YFSETQ. V was pared by 0 bases and J by 3 bases, with 6 bases between.

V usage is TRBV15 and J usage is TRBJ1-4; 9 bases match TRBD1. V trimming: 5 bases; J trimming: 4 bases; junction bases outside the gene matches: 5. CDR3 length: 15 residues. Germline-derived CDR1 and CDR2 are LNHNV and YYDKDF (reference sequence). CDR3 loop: CATSGRTGVNEKLFF. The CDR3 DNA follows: TGTGCCACCAGCGGACGGACAGGGGTTAATGAAAAACTGTTTTTT.

CDR3 bases: TGTGCCAGCAGTTACTCGAATAGGGACTACGAGCAGTACTTC. It specifies CASSYSNRDYEQYF. V usage is TRBV6-6 and J usage is TRBJ2-7; D is undetermined. Germline V CDR1 and CDR2: MNHNY, SVGAGI (reference sequence). This CDR3 has 14 residues. V was shortened by 0 bases and J by 3 bases, with 9 bases between the two germline ends.

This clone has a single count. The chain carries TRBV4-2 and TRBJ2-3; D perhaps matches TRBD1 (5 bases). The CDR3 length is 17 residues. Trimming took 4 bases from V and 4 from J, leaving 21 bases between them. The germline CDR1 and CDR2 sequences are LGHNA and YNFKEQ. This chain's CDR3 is CASSLIKPGRDSDTQYF. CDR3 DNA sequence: TGTGCCAGCAGCCTCATCAAACCGGGCAGGGATTCAGATACGCAGTATTTT.

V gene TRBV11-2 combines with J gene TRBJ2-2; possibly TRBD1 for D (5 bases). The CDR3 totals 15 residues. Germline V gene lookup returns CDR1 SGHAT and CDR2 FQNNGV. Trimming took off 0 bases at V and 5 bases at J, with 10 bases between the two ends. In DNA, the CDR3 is TGTGCCAGCAGCTTAGAGGGCAGGGAAACCGGGGAGCTGTTTTTT. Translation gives CASSLEGRETGELFF.

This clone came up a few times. CDR3 amino acids: CASSLSVMDTEAFF. The CDR3 coding sequence is TGTGCCAGCAGCTTAAGCGTTATGGACACTGAAGCTTTCTTT. This rearrangement joins TRBV7-2 to TRBJ1-1; no clear D. Germline V gene data show CDR1 as SGHTA and CDR2 as FQGNSA. The CDR3 is 14 residues long. Trimming removed 2 bases from V and 3 bases from J, with 10 bases in between.

CDR3 coding DNA: TGTGCCAGCAGTTTAATAGGGTACTACGAGCAGTACTTC. Amino acids: CASSLIGYYEQYF. The chain is built from TRBV6-5 and TRBJ2-7; D call uncertain. Germline-derived CDR1 and CDR2 are MNHEY and SVGAGI. CDR3 length equals 13 residues. Deletions cut 4 bases from V and 3 bases from J, with 10 bases between.